The present T cell receptor beta chain was sequenced within a study of blood T cell repertoires in COVID-19. For the study at large: Spain, Italy and the United States supplied samples that represented acute and convalescent COVID-19. T cells, B-cell-depleted T cells, or PBMCs supplied cDNA or gDNA.

During active infection, Seattle patients enrolled and were then monitored through disease. Per the original methods: Amplification from reference gene primers served as the basis for estimated nucleated cell counts. The method was immunoSEQ multiplex PCR; TCRdb's version includes in-frame clones alone and lacks a portion of them. From that table come the V and J calls and clone size; the DNA was used to work out D and trimming. The table includes 200,000 to 250,000 clones, 75% to 85% detected once. The J segment lost 9 bases and the V segment lost 1 base, leaving 8 bases of the junction unmatched. Germline V gene data show CDR1 as SGHNT and CDR2 as YENEEA. This CDR3 spans 15 amino acids.

This TCR was recovered from a woman aged 80 or over with COVID-19, enrolled during active disease. The chain couples TRBV11-3 to TRBJ2-1; 8 nucleotides align to TRBD2. Material: peripheral blood. The CDR3 DNA reads TGTGCCAGCAGCTTAGTACGGGAGGGCCGGTTTGAGCAGTTCTTC. It encodes CASSLVREGRFEQFF.